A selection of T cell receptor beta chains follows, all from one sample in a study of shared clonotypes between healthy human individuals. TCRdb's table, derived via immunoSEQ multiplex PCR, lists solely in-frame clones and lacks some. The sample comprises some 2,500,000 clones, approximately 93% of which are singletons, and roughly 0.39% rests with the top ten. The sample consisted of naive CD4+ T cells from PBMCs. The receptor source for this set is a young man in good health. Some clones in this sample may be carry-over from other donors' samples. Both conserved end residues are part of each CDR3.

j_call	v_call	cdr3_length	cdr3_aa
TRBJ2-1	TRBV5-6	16	CASSPPGTYSYNEQFF
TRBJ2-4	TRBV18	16	CASSPPGTATKNIQYF
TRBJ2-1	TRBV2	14	CASTGSSSYNEQFF
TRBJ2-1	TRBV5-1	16	CASSMERTALHNEQFF
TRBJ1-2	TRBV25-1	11	CASSATMGYTF
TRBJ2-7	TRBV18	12	CASSPGSYEQYF
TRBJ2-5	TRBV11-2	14	CASSLRTGEETQYF
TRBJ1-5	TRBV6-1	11	CASSERQPQHF
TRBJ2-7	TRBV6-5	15	CASRPTGLGTGEQYF
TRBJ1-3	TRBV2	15	CASNEQGKSGNTIYF
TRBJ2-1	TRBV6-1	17	CASSERYGQSSYNEQFF
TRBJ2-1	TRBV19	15	CASSRTVNSYNEQFF
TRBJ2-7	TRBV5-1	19	CASSLSPGTSGRSAYEQYF
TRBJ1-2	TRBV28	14	CASSLPGAWDGYTF
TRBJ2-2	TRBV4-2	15	CASSHGTANTGELFF
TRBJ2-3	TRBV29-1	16	CSVVTMIQGGTDTQYF
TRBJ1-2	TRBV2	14	CASRQGWDRYGYTF
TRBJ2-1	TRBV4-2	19	CASSQDMTFWRGEGNEQFF
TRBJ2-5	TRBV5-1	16	CASSAGLAAAQETQYF
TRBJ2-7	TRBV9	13	CASSSPGLAEKYF